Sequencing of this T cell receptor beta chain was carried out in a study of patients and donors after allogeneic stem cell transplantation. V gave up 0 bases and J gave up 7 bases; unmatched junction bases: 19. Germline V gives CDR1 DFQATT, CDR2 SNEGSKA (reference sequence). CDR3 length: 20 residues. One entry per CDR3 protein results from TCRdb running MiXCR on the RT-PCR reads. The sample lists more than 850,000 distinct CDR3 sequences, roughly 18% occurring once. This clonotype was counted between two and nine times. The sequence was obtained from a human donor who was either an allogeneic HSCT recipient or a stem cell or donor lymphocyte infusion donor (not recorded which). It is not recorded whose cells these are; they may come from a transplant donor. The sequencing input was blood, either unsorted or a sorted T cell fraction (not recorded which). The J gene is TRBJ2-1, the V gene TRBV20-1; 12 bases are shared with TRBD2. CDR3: CSARERAGTSGRWYLNEQFF. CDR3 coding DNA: TGCAGTGCTAGAGAACGGGCGGGGACTAGCGGGCGTTGGTACCTTAATGAGCAGTTCTTC.